This T cell receptor (beta chain) was captured by sequencing in a study of CXCR3-negative and CXCR3-positive naive CD8 T cells. Study in general: The dataset comprises approximately 140 million TRB reads in total, with about 1.5 +/- 0.3 million reads per library. General study findings and limits: Higher TRB CDR3 hydrophobicity marked CXCR3-positive naive cells relative to CXCR3-negative naive cells.

The CDR3 runs 13 residues. UMI-labeled 5' RACE yielded the TRB cDNA libraries. TCRdb reprocessed the 5' RACE reads, keeping one entry per CDR3 protein, no DNA. This sample's clone table lists 80,000 to 100,000 distinct CDR3 sequences. Remarks on this clonotype: As yet, its antigen is unknown.

The sequence was obtained from a human donor in good health. Some clones in this sample may be carry-over from other donors' samples. The chain recombines TRBV12-3 or TRBV12-4 with TRBJ2-4; with no DNA, the TCRdb D assignment of TRBD2 cannot be verified. The sample consisted of naive CXCR3+ CD8+ T cells from blood. Described subset: CD45RO-CCR7+CD27+CD95- naive CD8+ T cells expressing CXCR3 (TNR3+). The CDR3 region is CATSSGSENIQYF.